This entry is about one T cell receptor (beta chain). As yet, its antigen is unknown. This entry belongs to a study of T cell repertoires in cytomegalovirus infection. Study-level background: Public TCR beta signatures provided an indication of both CMV infection and a matching HLA type. General study findings and limits: The cumulative frequency of public TCR beta families distinguished individuals who carried CMV together with the relevant HLA. Clonotype analysis showed dominance of the ex vivo response by HLA-C-restricted CMV-specific TCR beta clonotypes.

Each CDR3 protein is one row after TCRdb ran MiXCR on the reads. This table holds about 230,000 distinct CDR3 sequences, roughly 20% found once. The V end was cut by 2 bases, the J end by 4 bases, with 15 bases between. CDR1 and CDR2 from the germline V gene are SGHRS and YFSETQ. This CDR3 spans 15 amino acids. V usage is TRBV5-1 and J usage is TRBJ2-5; TRBD2 might be the D (7 bases). The source of this sequence is a human donor in good health (CMV status not recorded). Some clones in this sample may be carry-over from other donors' samples. The material sequenced was CD8+ T cells from PBMCs. As DNA, the CDR3 is TGCGCCAGCAGCTTTGAGGGGGGGCCTCCAGAGACCCAGTACTTC. The encoded protein is CASSFEGGPPETQYF.